Listed here are 11 T cell receptor beta chains from one sample, sequenced in a study of cytomegalovirus exposure and HLA in healthy donors. PCR primers comprised 60 Vbeta and 13 Jbeta primers. The repertoire was sequenced with immunoSEQ multiplex PCR; TCRdb's copy has only in-frame clones and lacks some. Of more than 90,000 clones listed, approximately 80% are singletons. Input material: PBMCs. Every receptor here comes from a man between 45 and 60 years old in good health and CMV-seropositive.

This chain connects TRBV27 to TRBJ1-2; weak D call: TRBD1 (5 bases). The CDR3 is 15 amino acids. Germline-derived CDR1 and CDR2 are MNHEY and SMNVEV (reference sequence). The V end was cut by 0 bases, the J end by 6 bases, with 14 bases between. CDR3 coding DNA: TGTGCCAGCAGTTTATCGGTTACAGGTCGGAATGGCTACACCTTC. The encoded protein is CASSLSVTGRNGYTF.

The gene calls are TRBV7-9 and TRBJ2-7, with 12 nucleotides matching TRBD1. Looked up from germline, CDR1 is SEHNR and CDR2 is FQNEAQ (reference sequence). CDR3 length: 18 residues. V shed 5 bases, J shed 5 bases, and the junction held 16 bases outside the gene matches. As DNA, the CDR3 is TGTGCCAGCAGCATCACCTCCGGGACAGGGGGCTTATTAGACGAGCAGTACTTC. Residues: CASSITSGTGGLLDEQYF.

V gene TRBV7-9 combines with J gene TRBJ1-4, with TRBD1 as a possible D gene (6 bases). Trimming took 3 bases from V and 1 from J, leaving 12 bases between them. The germline V gene encodes CDR1 SEHNR and CDR2 FQNEAQ (reference sequence). This CDR3 is built from 16 residues. The DNA of the CDR3 is TGTGCCAGCAGCTTCGGAGGGGGGGGAACTAATGAAAAACTGTTTTTT. Its translation: CASSFGGGGTNEKLFF.

This clone occurred once. The V call is TRBV18, the J call TRBJ1-1, with D possibly being TRBD1 (6 bases). Trimming pared 3 bases from V and 0 bases from J, leaving 11 bases between. Germline-derived CDR1 and CDR2 are KGHSH and LQKENI. This CDR3 region has 15 residues. DNA of the CDR3: TGTGCCAGCTCACCGGTGGGACACCTGAACACTGAAGCTTTCTTT. It specifies CASSPVGHLNTEAFF. The full variable domain, with the rest looked up from reference TRBV18 and TRBJ1-1, is NAGVMQNPRHLVRRRGQEARLRCSPMKGHSHVYWYRQLPEEGLKFMVYLQKENIIDESGMPKERFSAEFPKEGPSILRIQQVVRGDSAAYFCASSPVGHLNTEAFFGQGTRLTVV.

The chain couples TRBV10-3 to TRBJ2-7; the match to TRBD2 covers 9 bases. The ends lost 7 bases at V and 2 bases at J; junction bases unmatched: 9. This CDR3 is 15 amino acids long. Looked up from germline, CDR1 is ENHRY and CDR2 is SYGVKD. DNA for the CDR3: TGTGCCATCACCCCGTCGACTAGCGGAACCTACGAGCAGTACTTC. Encoded protein: CAITPSTSGTYEQYF.

CDR3 coding DNA: TGTGCCAGCAGCTTATGGGCAACGGTCCAAGAGACCCAGTACTTC. Its protein product is CASSLWATVQETQYF. The chain employs TRBV7-9 and TRBJ2-5, with D unresolved. Between the trimmed V and J ends, which lost 2 bases and 1 base, there was a span of 11 bases. The CDR3 runs 15 residues. Germline V gene lookup returns CDR1 SEHNR and CDR2 FQNEAQ (reference sequence).

In its sample, this clone was seen a few times. J is TRBJ1-2 and V is TRBV5-4; no definite D call. V was cut by 0 bases and J by 2 bases, with 11 bases left in between. Germline V lookup: CDR1 SGHNT, CDR2 YYREEE (reference sequence). CDR3 length equals 15 residues. Here the CDR3 reads CASSLGRTGNYGYTF. The CDR3 nucleotides are TGTGCCAGCAGCTTGGGCCGAACGGGAAACTATGGCTACACCTTC.

This clone was counted only a few times. The rearrangement uses TRBV9 and TRBJ1-6, with D unresolved. This CDR3 has 13 residues. Germline CDR1 reads SGDLS; CDR2 reads YYNGEE. Between the trimmed V and J ends, which lost 0 bases and 10 bases, there was a span of 8 bases. For the CDR3, the DNA is TGTGCCAGCAGCGTAGATATACACTCACCCCTCCACTTT. Amino acid sequence: CASSVDIHSPLHF.

The V and J genes are TRBV6-1 and TRBJ1-2; 10 bases map to TRBD1. This CDR3 contains 16 residues. With 3 bases clipped from V and 6 bases from J, the junction kept 10 bases outside the gene matches. CDR1 is MNHNS and CDR2 is SASEGT in the germline V gene. The CDR3 DNA is TGTGCCAGCAGTGAGTATCTCCGGGACAGGGGTCATGGCTACACCTTC. Amino acids: CASSEYLRDRGHGYTF.

The rearrangement joins TRBV27 to TRBJ2-1; 7 nucleotides match TRBD2. The germline CDR1 and CDR2 sequences are MNHEY and SMNVEV (reference sequence). The CDR3 runs 13 residues. Trimming took 7 bases from V and 6 from J; bases not matched to a gene: 6. CDR3 nucleotide sequence: TGTGCCAGCAAGGCTAGCGGAGCCAATGAGCAGTTCTTC. It yields the protein CASKASGANEQFF.

This sequence joins TRBV7-9 and TRBJ2-7; 7 bases map to TRBD1. Germline assignment: CDR1 SEHNR and CDR2 FQNEAQ (reference sequence). J was trimmed by 2 bases and V by 10 bases; bases with no gene match: 8. The CDR3 extends over 13 amino acids. The CDR3 DNA reads TGTGCCATCTCGAGGGACAGCCCCTACGAGCAGTACTTC. Translating it yields CAISRDSPYEQYF.